The 21 T cell receptor beta chains listed next were all sequenced from one sample in a study of T cells after posttransplantation cyclophosphamide. Treatment was busulfan-fludarabine conditioning, a marrow graft, and cyclophosphamide on days +3 and +4. Method: immunoSEQ multiplex PCR; TCRdb's copy keeps in-frame clones and lacks some. There are around 10,000 clones in the sample; just under 85% occur only once, and roughly 14% lies in the top ten. Material: PBMCs, obtained roughly 1,800 days after allogeneic stem cell transplant with posttransplant cyclophosphamide. Source of these receptors: a female patient between 50 and 60 years old who received an allogeneic stem cell transplant from a related donor, was CMV-positive, and had no GVHD. Some T cells may have originated in the graft donor.

The chain uses TRBV4-1 and TRBJ2-7; 9 bases fit TRBD1. There are 15 residues in the CDR3. The junction had 11 bases not matched to a gene; V was cut back by 4 bases and J by 7 bases. CDR1 and CDR2 from the germline V gene are MGHRA and YSYEKL. This CDR3 reads CASSRDRDRVEEQYF. DNA of the CDR3: TGCGCCAGCAGCCGCGACCGGGACAGGGTTGAAGAGCAGTACTTC.

A single count supports this clone. The chain recombines TRBV27 with TRBJ2-7, with D maybe TRBD2 (6 bases). The V gene's germline CDR1 is MNHEY and CDR2 SMNVEV (reference sequence). The CDR3 totals 11 residues. V shed 8 bases and J shed 7 bases, with 12 bases lying between them. This CDR3 is CASSGGVEQYF. The CDR3 region has the DNA TGTGCCAGCTCTGGAGGGGTTGAGCAGTACTTC.

This sequence joins TRBV15 and TRBJ2-5; possibly TRBD1 for D (6 bases). The CDR3 is 13 amino acids. CDR1 and CDR2 (germline): LNHNV, YYDKDF (reference sequence). V lost 2 bases to trimming and J lost 4 bases, with 8 bases between them. CDR3 loop: CATSRRTAETQYF. CDR3 coding DNA: TGTGCCACCAGCAGAAGGACAGCAGAGACCCAGTACTTC.

This CDR3 reads CASTLLTGNYGYTF. The CDR3 nucleotides are TGTGCCAGCACCCTACTGACAGGGAACTATGGCTACACCTTC. The chain carries TRBV6-6 and TRBJ1-2; 7 nucleotides line up with TRBD1. With V trimmed by 7 bases and J by 2 bases, 7 bases remained unmatched. The CDR3 length is 14 residues. Germline values: CDR1 MNHNY, CDR2 SVGAGI (reference sequence).

The V gene is TRBV7-8, the J gene TRBJ1-4, with 7 bases aligning to TRBD1. With 5 bases clipped from V and 11 bases from J, the junction kept 11 bases outside the gene matches. Germline loops: CDR1 SGHVS, CDR2 FQNEAQ. The CDR3 contains 14 residues. The CDR3, as DNA: TGTGCCAGCAGCGCCCGGACAGGAGGGCGGAAACTGTTTTTT. Translated: CASSARTGGRKLFF. The whole variable domain, remainder taken from reference TRBV7-8 and TRBJ1-4, is GAGVSQSPRYKVAKRGQDVALRCDPISGHVSLFWYQQALGQGPEFLTYFQNEAQLDKSGLPSDRFFAERPEGSVSTLKIQRTQQEDSAVYLCASSARTGGRKLFFGSGTQLSVL.

The rearrangement joins TRBV4-1 to TRBJ2-5, with 9 bases lining up with TRBD1. The CDR3 is 15 amino acids. The germline gives CDR1 MGHRA, CDR2 YSYEKL. Germline trimming cut 0 bases from V and 5 bases from J; bases unmatched to any gene: 4. The CDR3 loop is CASSQEQGAWETQYF. The CDR3 DNA reads TGCGCCAGCAGCCAAGAACAGGGGGCGTGGGAGACCCAGTACTTC.

This chain links TRBV6-5 with TRBJ1-1; D remains ambiguous. Germline loops: CDR1 MNHEY, CDR2 SVGAGI. The CDR3 is made up of 15 amino acids. The germline V and J ends were trimmed by 1 base and 0 bases, with 9 bases remaining between them. CDR3 in amino acids: CASSYWADMNTEAFF. DNA for the CDR3: TGTGCCAGCAGTTACTGGGCAGACATGAACACTGAAGCTTTCTTT.

The chain links TRBV7-6 to TRBJ2-7; 9 positions agree with TRBD1. This CDR3 has 14 residues. Germline trimming cut 8 bases from V and 7 bases from J; bases unmatched to any gene: 12. From germline, CDR1 is SGHVS and CDR2 FNYEAQ. The CDR3 sequence is CASASGQGTVEQYF. In nucleotides, the CDR3 is TGTGCCAGCGCTTCGGGACAGGGAACAGTTGAGCAGTACTTC.

The rearrangement uses TRBV19 and TRBJ2-2; possible D gene TRBD2, 5 bases. The CDR3 spans 11 residues. V was cut by 7 bases and J by 5 bases, with 5 bases left in between. Germline V lookup: CDR1 LNHDA, CDR2 SQIVND (reference sequence). CDR3 DNA sequence: TGTGCCAGTACGGGGACCGGGGAGCTGTTTTTT. Protein: CASTGTGELFF.

V is TRBV1 and J is TRBJ1-5. TRBV1 is designated a pseudogene. The CDR3 runs to 16 residues. The DNA for the CDR3 is TGCACCAGCAGCCAAGATGGCGGGAATAGCAATCAGCCCCAGCATTTT. This translates into CTSSQDGGNSNQPQHF.

The CDR3 reads CAWGLQETQYF. Here the CDR3 DNA reads TGTGCCTGGGGCCTCCAAGAGACCCAGTACTTC. The J gene is TRBJ2-5, the V gene TRBV30; unclear D gene. The germline V and J ends were trimmed by 5 bases and 1 base, with 5 bases remaining between them. The CDR3 has 11 residues. Per germline, CDR1 GTSNPN and CDR2 SVGIG (reference sequence).

The chain joins TRBV7-6 to TRBJ2-5; 8 bases match TRBD2. The CDR3 length is 14 residues. Germline V CDR1 and CDR2: SGHVS, FNYEAQ. Trimming at V came to 5 bases and at J to 4 bases, leaving 6 bases not matched to a gene. CDR3 protein: CASSIRGLGETQYF. DNA of the CDR3: TGTGCCAGCAGCATTCGGGGACTAGGAGAGACCCAGTACTTC. Using reference TRBV7-6 and TRBJ2-5 for the parts outside the CDR3, the full variable domain is GAGVSQSPRYKVTKRGQDVALRCDPISGHVSLYWYRQALGQGPEFLTYFNYEAQQDKSGLPNDRFSAERPEGSISTLTIQRTEQRDSAMYRCASSIRGLGETQYFGPGTRLLVL.

In this sample, this clone turned up a few times. This rearrangement joins TRBV10-3 to TRBJ1-5; 8 bases are a match to TRBD1. In germline, CDR1 is ENHRY, CDR2 SYGVKD. The CDR3 contains 14 residues. The V gene end was trimmed by 10 bases and the J gene end by 1 base; junction bases not matched to a gene: 6. This chain's CDR3 is CASSTGDSNQPQHF. DNA for the CDR3: TGTGCCAGCTCGACAGGGGACAGCAATCAGCCCCAGCATTTT.

This CDR3 is CASSLGGTGGTYGYTF. CDR3 sequence (DNA): TGTGCCAGCAGCTTGGGGGGGACAGGGGGCACCTATGGCTACACCTTC. J is TRBJ1-2 and V is TRBV5-6; TRBD1 matches at 12 bases. The CDR3 is 16 amino acids. Germline V gene lookup returns CDR1 SGHDT and CDR2 YYEEEE. Trimming removed 0 bases from V and 4 bases from J; junction bases left unmatched: 4.

This clone occurred once. The DNA of the CDR3 is TGTGCCAGCAGCGCCCGGCAGGGGGATCCGCGTGAGCCCCAGCATTTT. Translating it yields CASSARQGDPREPQHF. The chain links TRBV7-9 to TRBJ1-5, with 7 nucleotides matching TRBD1. The CDR3 is 16 residues long. V shed 5 bases and J 8 bases; nucleotides not matched to a gene: 15. From germline, CDR1 is SEHNR and CDR2 FQNEAQ (reference sequence).

V is TRBV6-5 and J is TRBJ2-7, with 7 bases matching TRBD1. The germline gives CDR1 MNHEY, CDR2 SVGAGI. Trimming removed 5 bases from V and 3 bases from J; junction bases left unmatched: 10. The CDR3 runs 15 residues. CDR3 in DNA: TGTGCCAGCAGTCGAGTCCGGGACAGCCGCTACGAGCAGTACTTC. This codes for CASSRVRDSRYEQYF.

The chain links TRBV14 to TRBJ2-2; maybe TRBD2 (6 bases). Trimming removed 3 bases from V and 1 base from J, with 15 bases in between. Germline V gene data show CDR1 as SGHDN and CDR2 as FVKESK. The CDR3 is 17 residues long. The CDR3 region is CASSHIWGAGNTGELFF. As DNA, the CDR3 is TGTGCCAGCAGCCATATCTGGGGAGCGGGGAACACCGGGGAGCTGTTTTTT.

The chain has TRBV30 and TRBJ1-4; 7 nucleotides line up with TRBD1. Germline CDR1 GTSNPN, CDR2 SVGIG (reference sequence). The CDR3 covers 15 residues. V dropped 2 bases and J dropped 8; count of bases not matched to a gene: 11. The CDR3 region has the DNA TGTGCCTGGAGTCCTCGGGCAGGGGGGAACGAAAAACTGTTTTTT. This sequence encodes CAWSPRAGGNEKLFF. Looking up the rest from reference TRBV30 and TRBJ1-4 gives the full variable domain: SQTIHQWPATLVQPVGSPLSLECTVEGTSNPNLYWYRQAAGRGLQLLFYSVGIGQISSEVPQNLSASRPQDRQFILSSKKLLLSDSGFYLCAWSPRAGGNEKLFFGSGTQLSVL.

The chain joins TRBV29-1 to TRBJ1-5, with D unclear. The CDR3 is 13 residues long. Trimming stripped 6 bases from V and 5 bases from J, with 14 bases between. Germline V gene data show CDR1 as SQVTM and CDR2 as ANQGSEA. This chain's CDR3 is CSVKGLGDQPQHF. The CDR3 DNA reads as TGCAGCGTAAAGGGCCTCGGGGATCAGCCCCAGCATTTT.

The chain joins TRBV2 to TRBJ2-6; D is possibly TRBD1 (6 bases). The CDR3 is 15 amino acids. Germline CDR1 is SNHLY and CDR2 is FYNNEI. Trimming cost V 6 bases and J 0 bases, with 9 bases left between them. CDR3 residues: CASRTGNSGANVLTF. The CDR3 DNA is TGTGCCAGCAGAACAGGGAACTCTGGGGCCAACGTCCTGACTTTC.

The rearrangement links TRBV7-9 to TRBJ2-1, with 13 positions matching TRBD2. The CDR3 totals 16 residues. The ends lost 5 bases at V and 2 bases at J; junction bases unmatched: 3. Germline V gene sequence: CDR1 SEHNR, CDR2 FQNEAQ (reference sequence). CDR3 nucleotides: TGTGCCAGCAGCGCCGGGACTAGCGGGGCCTACAATGAGCAGTTCTTC. It codes for CASSAGTSGAYNEQFF.